In this sample, the clone carrying this TCR beta chain turned up once. As yet, its antigen is unknown. Trimming took 3 bases from V and 2 from J; bases not matched to a gene: 4. The CDR3 consists of 14 residues. Per germline, CDR1 SGHRS and CDR2 YFSETQ. These data originate in a study of T cell responses to AZD1222 COVID-19 vaccine. General study results and limits: Unmutated variant regions reportedly attract nearly half of all spike-specific TCRs. Recipients of AZD1222 seropositive at baseline numbered only 5 to 7.

Clones were read by immunoSEQ multiplex PCR, and TCRdb kept only the in-frame ones, dropping some. The sample records about 76,000 clones, roughly 90% being singletons. The V and J genes are TRBV5-1 and TRBJ2-7, with 8 bases identical to TRBD2. Sequences were derived from peripheral blood, sampled on day 0 of AZD1222 vaccination. This receptor was obtained from an adult in good health. The DNA for the CDR3 is TGCGCCAGCAGCTCCGTAGCGGGAACCTACGAGCAGTACTTC. Its protein is CASSSVAGTYEQYF.